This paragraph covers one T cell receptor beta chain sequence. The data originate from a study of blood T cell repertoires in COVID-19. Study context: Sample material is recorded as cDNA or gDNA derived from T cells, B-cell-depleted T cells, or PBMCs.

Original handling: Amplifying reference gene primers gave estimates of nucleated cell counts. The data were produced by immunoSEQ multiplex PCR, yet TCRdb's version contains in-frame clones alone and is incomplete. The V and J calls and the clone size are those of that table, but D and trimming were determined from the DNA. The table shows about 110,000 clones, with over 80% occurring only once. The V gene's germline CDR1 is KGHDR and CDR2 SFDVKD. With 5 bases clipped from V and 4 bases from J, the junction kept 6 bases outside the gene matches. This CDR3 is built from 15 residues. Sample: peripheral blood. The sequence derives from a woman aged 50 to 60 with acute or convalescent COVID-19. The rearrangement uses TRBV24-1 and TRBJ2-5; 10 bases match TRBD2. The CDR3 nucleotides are TGTGCCACCAGTGCAGCGGGAGGGCCTAGAGAGACCCAGTACTTC. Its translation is CATSAAGGPRETQYF.